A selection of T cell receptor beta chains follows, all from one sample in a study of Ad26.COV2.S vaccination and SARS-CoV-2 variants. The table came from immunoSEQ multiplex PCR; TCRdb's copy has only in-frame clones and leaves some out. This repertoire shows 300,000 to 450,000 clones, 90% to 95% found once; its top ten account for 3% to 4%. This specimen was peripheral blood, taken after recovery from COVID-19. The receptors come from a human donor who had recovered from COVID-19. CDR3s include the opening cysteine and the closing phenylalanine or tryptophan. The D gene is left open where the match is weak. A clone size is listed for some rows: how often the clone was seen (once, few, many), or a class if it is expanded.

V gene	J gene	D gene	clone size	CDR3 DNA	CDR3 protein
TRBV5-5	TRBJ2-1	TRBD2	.	TGTGCCAGCAGCGTTAGCGGGGGGGCCTACAATGAGCAGTTCTTC	CASSVSGGAYNEQFF
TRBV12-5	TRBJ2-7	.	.	TGTGCTAGTGGTTTGGTAAAATGGAATCTATACGAGCAGTACTTC	CASGLVKWNLYEQYF
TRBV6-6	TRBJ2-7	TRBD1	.	TGTGCCAGCAGTCAACCCGGGACAGGGCGGTCCGAGCAGTACTTC	CASSQPGTGRSEQYF
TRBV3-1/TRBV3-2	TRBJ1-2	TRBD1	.	TGTGCCAGCACCCCGGGACAGGGTGGGACTAACTATGGCTACACCTTC	CASTPGQGGTNYGYTF
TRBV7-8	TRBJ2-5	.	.	TGTGCCAGCAGACTCGGGACACGCCAGAAGACCCAGTACTTC	CASRLGTRQKTQYF
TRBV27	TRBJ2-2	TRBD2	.	TGTGCCAGCAGTTTTAATAGCGGGGGCGGCACCGGGGAGCTGTTTTTT	CASSFNSGGGTGELFF
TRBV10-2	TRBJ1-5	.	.	TGCGCCAGCAGTGAACGGGTAGGCAATCAGCCCCAGCATTTT	CASSERVGNQPQHF
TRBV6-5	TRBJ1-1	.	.	TGTGCCAGCAGTTACACCAACACTGAAGCTTTCTTT	CASSYTNTEAFF
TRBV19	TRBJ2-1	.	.	TGTGCCAGTAGTATGATAACCCTAGTTGCCCTCAATGAGCAGTTCTTC	CASSMITLVALNEQFF
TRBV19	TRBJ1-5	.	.	TGTGCCACAAAAACAGGGTCCTATAGCAATCAGCCCCAGCATTTT	CATKTGSYSNQPQHF
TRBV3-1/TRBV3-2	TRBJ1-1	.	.	TGTGCCAGCAGCCAAGATCGGGGGGAGAAGGATGAAGCTTTCTTT	CASSQDRGEKDEAFF
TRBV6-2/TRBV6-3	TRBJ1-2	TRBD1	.	TGTGCCAGCAGCCCGACAGGGTCTTATGGCTACACCTTC	CASSPTGSYGYTF
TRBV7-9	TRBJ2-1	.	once	TGTGCCAGCAGCCAGGGACCTTACAATGAGCAGTTCTTC	CASSQGPYNEQFF
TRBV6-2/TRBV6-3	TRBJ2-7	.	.	TGTGCCAGCACCCCAGGGGGGACAAAGTACGAGCAGTACTTC	CASTPGGTKYEQYF
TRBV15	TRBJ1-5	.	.	TGTGCCACCAGCAGCACGCACAGGGGCAATCAGCCCCAGCATTTT	CATSSTHRGNQPQHF
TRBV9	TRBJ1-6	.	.	TGTGCCAGCAGCGTAGACCCAGACTATAATTCACCCCTCCACTTT	CASSVDPDYNSPLHF
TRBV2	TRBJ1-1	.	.	TGTGCCAGCACAGGGGACACTGAAGCTTTCTTT	CASTGDTEAFF
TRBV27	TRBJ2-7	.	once	TGTGCCAGCAGTCCCCTCGGGAACAGCTACGAGCAGTACTTC	CASSPLGNSYEQYF
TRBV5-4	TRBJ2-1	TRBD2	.	TGTGCCAGCAGCTTTAGCGGGGGGGTTTACAATGAGCAGTTCTTC	CASSFSGGVYNEQFF
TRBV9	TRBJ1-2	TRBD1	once	TGTGCCAGCAGCCCAACGGGACAGGGTGACTATGGCTACACCTTC	CASSPTGQGDYGYTF
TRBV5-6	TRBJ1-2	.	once	TGTGCCAGCAGCTTGGGGCAGACAAAATATGGCTACACCTTC	CASSLGQTKYGYTF
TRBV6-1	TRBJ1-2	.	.	TGTGCCAGCAGTGACGAACAGGGTTCCGTTGTGGATGGCTACACCTTC	CASSDEQGSVVDGYTF
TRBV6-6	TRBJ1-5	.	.	TGTGCCAGCAGTTCCCCGGACGTGGGCGATCAGCCCCAGCATTTT	CASSSPDVGDQPQHF
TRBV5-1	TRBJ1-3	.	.	TGCGCCAGCAGCTTGGACGGGTGGGCAAACACCATATATTTT	CASSLDGWANTIYF
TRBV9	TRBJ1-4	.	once	TGTGCCAGCAGCGTAGGTGAAAGCGAAAAACTGTTTTTT	CASSVGESEKLFF
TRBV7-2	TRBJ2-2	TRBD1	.	TGTGCCAGCAGCTTAGGGACAGGAAACACCGGGGAGCTGTTTTTT	CASSLGTGNTGELFF
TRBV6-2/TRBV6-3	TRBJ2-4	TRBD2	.	TGTGCCAGCAGCCTCGGACTAGCGGGGGAAGTTCGGAACATTCAGTACTTC	CASSLGLAGEVRNIQYF
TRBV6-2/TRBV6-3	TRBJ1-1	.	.	TGTGCCAGCAGTTACGGGTCGGGGACTGAAGCTTTCTTT	CASSYGSGTEAFF
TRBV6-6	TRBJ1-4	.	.	TGTGCCAGCAGTTACGGGGGGAACGATGAAAAACTGTTTTTT	CASSYGGNDEKLFF
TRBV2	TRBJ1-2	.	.	TGTGCCAGCAGTGATTGGAGACCTAACTATGGCTACACCTTC	CASSDWRPNYGYTF
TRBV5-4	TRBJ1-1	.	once	TGTGCCAGCAGCCCCCTTGTATCTGGGGCCAACACTGAAGCTTTCTTT	CASSPLVSGANTEAFF
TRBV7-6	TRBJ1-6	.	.	TGTGCCAGCAGCCCCAACCACAGGGAGCGCTGGAATTCACCCCTCCACTTT	CASSPNHRERWNSPLHF
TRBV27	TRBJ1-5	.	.	TGTGCCAGCAGTTTATGGGCAGTGGAGGGGACGGGTAATCAGCCCCAGCATTTT	CASSLWAVEGTGNQPQHF
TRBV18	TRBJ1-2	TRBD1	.	TGTGCCAGCTCACGACGGGACAGCGAAACCTTTTATGGCTACACCTTC	CASSRRDSETFYGYTF
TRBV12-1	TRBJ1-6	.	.	TGTGCCAGCAGCTTTGCGCTACAGGGGGATTATAATTCACCCCTCCACTTT	CASSFALQGDYNSPLHF
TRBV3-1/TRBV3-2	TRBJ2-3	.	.	TGTGCCAGCAGCCAAGAAATAGTTATAGATACGCAGTATTTT	CASSQEIVIDTQYF
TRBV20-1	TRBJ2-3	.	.	TGCAGTGCTAGAATCACAGATACGCAGTATTTT	CSARITDTQYF
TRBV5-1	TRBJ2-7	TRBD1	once	TGCGCCAGCAGCTGGACAGGGTCCGACGAGCAGTACTTC	CASSWTGSDEQYF
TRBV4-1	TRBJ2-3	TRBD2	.	TGCGCCAGCAGCCAGGAGACGGGGGGGCCTCGGGATACGCAGTATTTT	CASSQETGGPRDTQYF
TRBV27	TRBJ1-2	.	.	TGTGCCAGCAGTACCCGGGGTCATGGCTACACCTTC	CASSTRGHGYTF
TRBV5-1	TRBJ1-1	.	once	TGCGCCAGCAGCGGCGGGACTCTGAACACTGAAGCTTTCTTT	CASSGGTLNTEAFF
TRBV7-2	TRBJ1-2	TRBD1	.	TGTGCCAGCAGCTTCCCGGACAGGCAAAACGGCTACACCTTC	CASSFPDRQNGYTF
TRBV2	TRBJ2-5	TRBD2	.	TGTGCCAGCAAAAGCGGGCGGGGGGGCCTGACCCAAGAGACCCAGTACTTC	CASKSGRGGLTQETQYF
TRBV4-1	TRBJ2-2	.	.	TGCGCCAGCAGGCAAGGGCCCCAACGCACTAACACCGGGGAGCTGTTTTTT	CASRQGPQRTNTGELFF
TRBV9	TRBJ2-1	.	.	TGTGCCAGCAGCGTAGCTGGCTCCAAGGGTGAGCAGTTCTTC	CASSVAGSKGEQFF
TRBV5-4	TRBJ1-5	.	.	TGTGCCAGCAGCTTGGGACGGGACAATCAGCCCCAGCATTTT	CASSLGRDNQPQHF
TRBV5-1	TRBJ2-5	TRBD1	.	TGCGCCAGCAGCAGGCCGGACAGGGACCAAGAGACCCAGTACTTC	CASSRPDRDQETQYF
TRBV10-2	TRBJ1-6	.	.	TGCGCCAGCAGTGAGAAGGGGCTGAACGATAATTCACCCCTCCACTTT	CASSEKGLNDNSPLHF
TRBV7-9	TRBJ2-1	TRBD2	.	TGTGCCAGCAGCCAAACTAGCGGGGGTCGGAATGAGCAGTTCTTC	CASSQTSGGRNEQFF
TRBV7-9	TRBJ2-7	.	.	TGTGCCAGCAGCTCAACAACTTACGAGCAGTACTTC	CASSSTTYEQYF
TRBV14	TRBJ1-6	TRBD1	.	TGTGCCAGCAGGAGGGACAGTCATAATTCACCCCTCCACTTT	CASRRDSHNSPLHF
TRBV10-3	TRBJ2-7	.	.	TGTGCCATCAGTGAAAGCTCCTACGAGCAGTACTTC	CAISESSYEQYF
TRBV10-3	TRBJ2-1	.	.	TGTGCCATGAAGGAAGCAGGGTCCAACAATGAGCAGTTCTTC	CAMKEAGSNNEQFF